This TCR beta chain was profiled in a study of Graves' ophthalmopathy and Graves' hyperthyroidism. The CDR3 covers 16 residues. Trimming left V 2 bases short and J 5 bases short, with 13 bases between. Germline assignment: CDR1 SGHAT and CDR2 FQNNGV. RNA transcripts provided the template for amplifying TCR beta CDR3 regions. HTBI primers primed a first-round RT-PCR, and a second-round multiplex PCR followed. A single record per CDR3 protein comes from TCRdb applying MiXCR to the multiplex PCR reads. The table records around 600,000 distinct CDR3 sequences, roughly two fifths of them present only once. For this clonotype: Antigen: not known.

Findings and limits, study-wide: Ophthalmopathy was separated from stable hyperthyroidism by a 13-signature model with 85% to 90% sensitivity and just under 84% specificity. Most expanded clonotypes from thyroid (those above 0.001 frequency) were also found in blood.

All donors with ophthalmopathy were recorded as having moderate-to-severe activity, CAS ≥3, NOSPECS ≥4 and a duration under 3 months. Sequencing input: peripheral blood. The receptor was isolated from an adult man with Graves' ophthalmopathy. V gene TRBV11-2 combines with J gene TRBJ1-6; a weak D match, TRBD1 (5 bases). The CDR3 DNA is TGTGCCAGCAGCTTATCGACAGAAGGACATAATTCACCCCTCCACTTT. Amino acids: CASSLSTEGHNSPLHF.